One sample yielded the 10 T cell receptor beta chains listed below, sequenced in a study of beta chain features in type 1 diabetes. No antigen is known for these receptors. Findings of the study overall: Moderately but significantly shorter TCRB CDR3s were found in Type 1 diabetes patients in all four CD4+ subsets.

The authors reverse transcribed all of the isolated RNA, so sequencing captured expressed TCRB transcripts. This table comes from immunoSEQ multiplex PCR, and its TCRdb copy is limited to in-frame clones, with some not included. The repertoire holds 40,000 to 60,000 clones, under 75% seen once, with under 0.35% in the top ten. Sample: stem cell memory CD4+ T cells from blood. These receptors all stem from a woman aged 25 to 45 with type 1 diabetes.

The chain combines TRBV28 with TRBJ1-2, with D perhaps matching TRBD1 (5 bases). The V end lost 5 bases, the J end lost 4 bases, and 14 bases lay between the germline ends. Germline CDR1 is MDHEN and CDR2 is SYDVKM. The CDR3 extends over 14 amino acids. CDR3 bases: TGTGCCAGCAGTGTAGACCAGGGTGGCTATGGCTACACCTTC. Translating it yields CASSVDQGGYGYTF.

The chain has TRBV12-1 and TRBJ2-4; the tabulated D call, TRBD2, remains unverified against the DNA. TRBV12-1 is shown as a pseudogene. The CDR3 spans 14 residues. CDR3: CASSRSLAKNIQYF. The CDR3 bases are TGTGCCAGCAGCCGTAGCTTAGCCAAAAACATTCAGTACTTC.

This chain uses TRBV7-9 with TRBJ2-1, with TRBD2 identical over 7 bases. Germline V lookup: CDR1 SEHNR, CDR2 FQNEAQ (reference sequence). J lost 4 bases, V lost 1 base, and 1 base had no gene match. This CDR3 spans 14 amino acids. The CDR3 spells CASSLGLAYNEQFF. For the CDR3, the DNA is TGTGCCAGCAGCTTAGGACTAGCTTACAATGAGCAGTTCTTC. Based on the CDR3 plus reference TRBV7-9 and TRBJ2-1, the full variable domain is DTGVSQNPRHKITKRGQNVTFRCDPISEHNRLYWYRQTLGQGPEFLTYFQNEAQLEKSRLLSDRFSAERPKGSFSTLEIQRTEQGDSAMYLCASSLGLAYNEQFFGPGTRLTVL.

J is TRBJ2-3 and V is TRBV7-3, with TRBD2 matching over 8 bases. The CDR3 totals 17 residues. J was trimmed by 1 base and V by 2 bases; bases with no gene match: 8. Germline loops: CDR1 SGHTA, CDR2 FQGTGA. DNA of the CDR3: TGTGCCAGCAGCTTAGCCCTTAGCGGGAAGGGCACAGATACGCAGTATTTT. Residues: CASSLALSGKGTDTQYF.

This sequence joins TRBV2 and TRBJ2-2, with 10 bases matching TRBD1. This CDR3 has 15 residues. Germline V CDR1 and CDR2: SNHLY, FYNNEI. Trimming cost V 6 bases and J 6 bases; bases outside gene matches: 7. CDR3 in amino acids: CASRGGQGNPGELFF. The CDR3 DNA reads as TGTGCCAGCAGGGGGGGACAGGGGAATCCCGGGGAGCTGTTTTTT.

This chain joins TRBV19 and TRBJ2-5, with 9 bases lining up with TRBD1. The V gene end was trimmed by 6 bases and the J gene end by 2 bases; junction bases not matched to a gene: 10. CDR3 size: 16 residues. In germline, CDR1 is LNHDA, CDR2 SQIVND (reference sequence). CDR3 sequence: CASRPSGTGRQETQYF. In nucleotides, the CDR3 is TGTGCCAGTAGACCGAGCGGGACAGGGAGACAAGAGACCCAGTACTTC. Full variable domain (rest looked up from reference TRBV19 and TRBJ2-5): DGGITQSPKYLFRKEGQNVTLSCEQNLNHDAMYWYRQDPGQGLRLIYYSQIVNDFQKGDIAEGYSVSREKKESFPLTVTSAQKNPTAFYLCASRPSGTGRQETQYFGPGTRLLVL.

The rearrangement uses TRBV5-1 and TRBJ2-3; 12 nucleotides match TRBD1. V lost 2 bases and J lost 5; bases outside the gene matches: 3. The CDR3 is 15 amino acids. Germline V gene lookup returns CDR1 SGHRS and CDR2 YFSETQ. The CDR3 reads CASSFGTGGRDTQYF. Here the CDR3 DNA reads TGCGCCAGCAGCTTCGGGACAGGGGGCAGAGATACGCAGTATTTT.

The chain uses TRBV5-6 and TRBJ2-7, with 13 bases that match TRBD2. The CDR3 covers 15 residues. Germline V gives CDR1 SGHDT, CDR2 YYEEEE. J was trimmed by 7 bases and V by 4 bases; bases with no gene match: 8. The CDR3: CASSSGLAGVREQYF. The CDR3 bases are TGTGCCAGCAGCAGTGGACTAGCGGGAGTCCGAGAGCAGTACTTC.

This rearrangement joins TRBV7-2 to TRBJ2-2; 7 positions match TRBD2. Trimming removed 6 bases from V and 2 bases from J; junction bases left unmatched: 12. Germline CDR1 is SGHTA and CDR2 is FQGNSA. CDR3 length: 17 amino acids. CDR3 DNA: TGTGCCAGCAGACAACCGTGGCTAGCGGATAACACCGGGGAGCTGTTTTTT. Its translation is CASRQPWLADNTGELFF. Using reference TRBV7-2 and TRBJ2-2 for the parts outside the CDR3, the full variable domain is GAGVSQSPSNKVTEKGKDVELRCDPISGHTALYWYRQSLGQGLEFLIYFQGNSAPDKSGLPSDRFSAERTGGSVSTLTIQRTQQEDSAVYLCASRQPWLADNTGELFFGEGSRLTVL.

This clone was counted a few times. This chain uses TRBV5-1 with TRBJ1-2, with a weak D call TRBD1 (5 bases). Germline V gene sequence: CDR1 SGHRS, CDR2 YFSETQ. The CDR3 is 13 amino acids. V shed 4 bases and J shed 4 bases, with 11 bases lying between them. CDR3 sequence (DNA): TGCGCCAGCAGCCCACACGACAGCTATGGCTACACCTTC. Translation: CASSPHDSYGYTF.